The 28 T cell receptor beta chains listed next were all sequenced from one sample in a study of CD8+CD57+ T cells in acquired aplastic anemia (dated by TCRdb to the late 2010s). The sequencer listed for this sample is Illumina HiSeq 2000. Genomic DNA served as template for TCR beta VDJ combination and CDR3 sequence profiling. The public sequencing data were trimmed at Q25 with fastp and processed into clonotypes with MiXCR by TCRdb, which kept only in-frame beta chains. Each CDR3 protein gets just one entry, which takes the most common genes and DNA from the rows behind it. Present in this sample are about 150,000 distinct CDR3 sequences, roughly half of which were seen just once. In total, the top ten clones hold about an eighth of the sample. Patients chosen for sequencing had shown expansion of CD8+CD57+ cells by flow cytometry. The sequenced material came from sorted CD4+, CD8+, or CD8+CD57+ T cells (not recorded which) from PBMCs. Receptor source: a human donor with aplastic anemia.

The rearrangement uses TRBV11-2 and TRBJ1-3, with TRBD1 as a possible D gene (6 bases). This CDR3 region has 15 residues. Between the trimmed V and J ends, which lost 2 bases and 4 bases, there was a span of 12 bases. CDR1 and CDR2 (germline): SGHAT, FQNNGV. CDR3 loop: CASSLIRGGGNTIYF. The CDR3 nucleotides are TGTGCCAGCAGCTTAATCCGGGGGGGCGGAAACACCATATATTTT. The variable domain in full, with the rest retrieved from reference TRBV11-2 and TRBJ1-3, is EAGVAQSPRYKIIEKRQSVAFWCNPISGHATLYWYQQILGQGPKLLIQFQNNGVVDDSQLPKDRFSAERLKGVDSTLKIQPAKLEDSAVYLCASSLIRGGGNTIYFGEGSWLTVV.

The J gene is TRBJ2-2, the V gene TRBV10-3; D uncertain. The V end was cut by 5 bases, the J end by 1 base, with 8 bases between. Germline CDR1 is ENHRY and CDR2 is SYGVKD. The CDR3 is 14 residues long. CDR3 coding DNA: TGTGCCATCAGTCCTACAGTGAACACCGGGGAGCTGTTTTTT. It is translated as CAISPTVNTGELFF.

CDR3 sequence: CASSELGQGATEAFF. CDR3 sequence (DNA): TGTGCCAGCAGTGAACTGGGACAGGGGGCGACTGAAGCTTTCTTT. The gene calls are TRBV6-1 and TRBJ1-1, with 12 bases matching TRBD1. J was trimmed by 5 bases and V by 2 bases; bases with no gene match: 3. This CDR3 is built from 15 residues. Germline CDR1 reads MNHNS; CDR2 reads SASEGT.

The chain links TRBV19 to TRBJ2-2; no clear D. The CDR3 spans 12 residues. CDR1 is LNHDA and CDR2 is SQIVND in the germline V gene (reference sequence). Trimming pared 9 bases from V and 6 bases from J, leaving 11 bases between. The CDR3: CASSLPAGELFF. The CDR3 bases are TGTGCCAGCAGCTTACCCGCCGGGGAGCTGTTTTTT.

This clonotype was recorded at least ten times. CDR3 DNA sequence: TGTGCCAGCAGTGACACTAGCGGGGGGGCCAATGAGCAGTTCTTC. It translates to CASSDTSGGANEQFF. The chain carries TRBV6-4 and TRBJ2-1, with 13 bases fitting TRBD2. Germline CDR1 MRHNA, CDR2 SNTAGT. With V trimmed by 2 bases and J by 6 bases, 1 base remained unmatched. The CDR3 is made up of 15 amino acids.

This chain links TRBV24-1 with TRBJ2-1, with 9 positions matching TRBD2. The germline V gene encodes CDR1 KGHDR and CDR2 SFDVKD. Unmatched junction bases numbered 8, after V lost 9 bases and J lost 3 bases. This CDR3 has 15 amino acids. The CDR3 DNA reads TGTGCCACCGGAAGGCCTAGCGGGAACTACAATGAGCAGTTCTTC. It is translated as CATGRPSGNYNEQFF.

About this clonotype: One end of the junction fails to match germline, which may point to a read error. J is TRBJ2-5 and V is TRBV10-2; 11 nucleotides align to TRBD2. The CDR3 has 16 residues. Germline assignment: CDR1 WSHSY and CDR2 SAAADI. The CDR3 DNA reads TGTGCCAGCACCCCACATAGCGGGGGGGTCCAAGAGACCCAGTACTTC. Residues: CASTPHSGGVQETQYF.

Concerning this clonotype itself: Mismatch with germline at one junction end may stem from a read error. The chain uses TRBV6-5 and TRBJ2-3; possible D gene TRBD2, 5 bases. The CDR3 sequence is 15 residues long. Germline CDR1 is MNHEY and CDR2 is SVGAGI. CDR3 sequence reads: CASSYFAGGTDTQYF. In DNA form, the CDR3 reads TGTGCCAGCAGCTACTTTGCCGGGGGCACAGATACGCAGTATTTT.

This clonotype has a handful of counts. The chain joins TRBV24-1 to TRBJ1-2, with D unclear. The germline gives CDR1 KGHDR, CDR2 SFDVKD. Trimming took 4 bases from V and 8 from J, leaving 19 bases between them. This CDR3 is 15 amino acids long. CDR3 region: CATSDPDQSREGYTF. Here the CDR3 DNA reads TGTGCCACCAGTGACCCCGATCAATCTAGAGAGGGCTACACCTTC.

As for this clonotype: This may be a read error, as it is one base from a much larger clone. The chain joins TRBV7-8 to TRBJ1-2; D is unresolved. This CDR3 contains 11 residues. V lost 6 bases to trimming and J lost 6 bases, with 8 bases between them. Germline CDR1 SGHVS, CDR2 FQNEAQ. In DNA, the CDR3 is TGTGCCAGCAGAGCTCGCCATGGCTACACCTTC. It codes for CASRARHGYTF.

This chain connects TRBV4-1 to TRBJ2-2, with D unclear. CDR1 and CDR2 (germline): MGHRA, YSYEKL. This CDR3 region has 12 residues. V was shortened by 3 bases and J by 6 bases, with 5 bases between the two germline ends. The CDR3: CASSQISGELFF. In nucleotides, the CDR3 is TGCGCCAGCAGCCAGATCTCCGGGGAGCTGTTTTTT.

The chain couples TRBV19 to TRBJ2-2; no clear D gene. The CDR3 extends over 15 amino acids. The germline V gene has CDR1 LNHDA and CDR2 SQIVND (reference sequence). The V gene lost 5 bases and the J gene lost 5 bases, with 15 bases spanning the gap. In DNA form, the CDR3 reads TGTGCCAGTAGTCGAGCAGCCCAAGAGACCGGGGAGCTGTTTTTT. Its translation is CASSRAAQETGELFF.

This chain joins TRBV27 and TRBJ2-3; 9 bases agree with TRBD2. Germline V CDR1 and CDR2: MNHEY, SMNVEV (reference sequence). V gave up 8 bases and J gave up 5 bases; unmatched junction bases: 11. CDR3 length: 15 residues. The CDR3 reads CASSTSGYVKDTQYF. CDR3 in DNA: TGTGCCAGCTCGACTAGCGGCTACGTTAAAGATACGCAGTATTTT.

This chain links TRBV10-2 with TRBJ1-1; tentatively, D is TRBD1 (5 bases). The CDR3 is made up of 17 amino acids. Trimming removed 6 bases from V and 1 base from J, with 21 bases in between. The V gene's germline CDR1 is WSHSY and CDR2 SAAADI. CDR3 amino acids: CASSSSGLNVENTEAFF. In DNA form, the CDR3 reads TGCGCCAGCAGCTCCTCGGGACTCAATGTCGAGAACACTGAAGCTTTCTTT.

The rearrangement links TRBV29-1 to TRBJ1-5; the match to TRBD1 covers 7 bases. Germline V gene data show CDR1 as SQVTM and CDR2 as ANQGSEA. With 5 bases clipped from V and 6 bases from J, the junction kept 7 bases outside the gene matches. The CDR3 consists of 13 residues. The CDR3 loop is CSVLTGVSQPQHF. The CDR3 DNA sequence: TGCAGCGTTTTAACAGGGGTGAGTCAGCCCCAGCATTTT.

At least ten counts were recorded for this clonotype. The gene calls are TRBV19 and TRBJ1-1; D is perhaps TRBD1 (5 bases). Germline V lookup: CDR1 LNHDA, CDR2 SQIVND (reference sequence). The CDR3 is 15 amino acids. V shed 4 bases and J shed 3 bases, with 15 bases lying between them. CDR3 bases: TGTGCCAGTAGTACCCTCCGGGGCGCGGACACTGAAGCTTTCTTT. It is translated as CASSTLRGADTEAFF.

This clonotype was counted ten times or more. V gene TRBV7-6 combines with J gene TRBJ2-2; D possibly corresponds to TRBD1 (5 bases). The CDR3 covers 15 residues. CDR1 is SGHVS, CDR2 FNYEAQ, per germline. Trimming stripped 5 bases from V and 5 bases from J, with 15 bases between. CDR3 DNA: TGTGCCAGCAGCCCCGAGACAGAGACAACCGGGGAGCTGTTTTTT. This encodes CASSPETETTGELFF.

Many counts were recorded for this clonotype. This chain connects TRBV9 to TRBJ1-6; D gene unclear. The CDR3 loop spans 14 amino acids. CDR1 is SGDLS and CDR2 is YYNGEE in the germline V gene. Trimming cost V 0 bases and J 6 bases, with 7 bases left between them. CDR3 coding DNA: TGTGCCAGCAGCGTAGGTGAATCTAATTCACCCCTCCACTTT. This translates into CASSVGESNSPLHF. Full variable domain (missing parts from reference TRBV9 and TRBJ1-6): DSGVTQTPKHLITATGQRVTLRCSPRSGDLSVYWYQQSLDQGLQFLIQYYNGEERAKGNILERFSAQQFPDLHSELNLSSLELGDSALYFCASSVGESNSPLHFGNGTRLTVT.

This chain joins TRBV7-2 and TRBJ2-1, with D maybe TRBD1 (5 bases). Looked up from germline, CDR1 is SGHTA and CDR2 is FQGNSA. This CDR3 comprises 12 residues. The V and J ends lost 5 bases and 7 bases respectively, with 9 bases between them. The CDR3 loop is CASSRTRNEQFF. The CDR3 bases are TGTGCCAGCAGCCGGACAAGGAATGAGCAGTTCTTC.

This chain's CDR3 is CASSTGTSGGPTDTQYF. The CDR3 DNA is TGTGCCAGCAGCACAGGGACTAGCGGGGGGCCGACGGATACGCAGTATTTT. The V and J genes are TRBV9 and TRBJ2-3; TRBD2 matches at 15 bases. Trimming at V came to 4 bases and at J to 6 bases, leaving 9 bases not matched to a gene. CDR3 size: 17 residues. Germline CDR1 and CDR2: SGDLS and YYNGEE.

The genes are TRBV15 and TRBJ2-5; D is tentatively TRBD1 or TRBD2 (5 bases each). Trimming removed 5 bases from V and 1 base from J, with 20 bases in between. This CDR3 spans 17 amino acids. Germline V lookup: CDR1 LNHNV, CDR2 YYDKDF (reference sequence). Here the CDR3 DNA reads TGTGCCACCAGCGGAGGAGAGGAGAACAGGCTCCAAGAGACCCAGTACTTC. Residues: CATSGGEENRLQETQYF.

This clonotype appeared many times. The V gene is TRBV6-5, the J gene TRBJ1-2, with 11 positions matching TRBD1. This CDR3 spans 14 amino acids. The V gene's germline CDR1 is MNHEY and CDR2 SVGAGI. With 2 bases clipped from V and 6 bases from J, the junction kept 2 bases outside the gene matches. Written as DNA, the CDR3 is TGTGCCAGCAGTTACCGGACAGGGGGCAATGGCTACACCTTC. It yields the protein CASSYRTGGNGYTF.

This chain links TRBV24-1 with TRBJ2-3, with 12 bases lining up with TRBD1. There are 13 residues in the CDR3. The germline V gene has CDR1 KGHDR and CDR2 SFDVKD. Trimming cost V 9 bases and J 6 bases; bases outside gene matches: 3. The DNA of the CDR3 is TGTGCCACCGGGGACAGGGGGCGGGATACGCAGTATTTT. Protein product: CATGDRGRDTQYF.

The chain uses TRBV6-2 or TRBV6-3 and TRBJ2-3, with D possibly being TRBD2 (6 bases). The CDR3 contains 14 residues. From germline, CDR1 is MNHEY and CDR2 SVGEGT. V shed 1 base and J shed 4 bases, with 9 bases lying between them. Here the CDR3 DNA reads TGTGCCAGCAGTTACTATACGGGAGCAGATACGCAGTATTTT. This codes for CASSYYTGADTQYF.

This clonotype occurred many times. The chain carries TRBV7-6 and TRBJ2-2, with D hard to call. Germline-derived CDR1 and CDR2 are SGHVS and FNYEAQ. V gave up 5 bases and J gave up 8 bases, with 15 bases separating them. CDR3 length equals 14 residues. This chain's CDR3 is CASSPALEGGELFF. For the CDR3, the DNA is TGTGCCAGCAGCCCCGCTCTAGAAGGGGGGGAGCTGTTTTTT. The full variable domain, with the rest looked up from reference TRBV7-6 and TRBJ2-2, is GAGVSQSPRYKVTKRGQDVALRCDPISGHVSLYWYRQALGQGPEFLTYFNYEAQQDKSGLPNDRFSAERPEGSISTLTIQRTEQRDSAMYRCASSPALEGGELFFGEGSRLTVL.

This chain uses TRBV29-1 with TRBJ1-2; possibly TRBD1 for D (5 bases). Germline loops: CDR1 SQVTM, CDR2 ANQGSEA. V dropped 3 bases and J dropped 10 bases, with 15 bases sitting between them. The CDR3 is made up of 12 amino acids. The chain's CDR3 is CSVDHQGSDYTF. CDR3 bases: TGCAGCGTTGACCACCAGGGCAGTGACTACACCTTC.

This clonotype was seen once. Germline is not matched at one junction end, which may reflect a read error. V usage is TRBV11-1 and J usage is TRBJ2-3; 12 nucleotides line up with TRBD2. Germline loops: CDR1 SGHAT, CDR2 FQDESV (reference sequence). This CDR3 has 17 amino acids. Here the CDR3 reads CASSFGGLAGFTGTQYF. The CDR3 DNA reads as TGTGCCAGCAGCTTTGGTGGACTAGCGGGATTCACAGGTACGCAGTATTTT.

This sequence joins TRBV20-1 and TRBJ1-2, with TRBD1 matching over 8 bases. The V gene end was trimmed by 5 bases and the J gene end by 3 bases; junction bases not matched to a gene: 8. This CDR3 is 14 amino acids long. Germline V gene sequence: CDR1 DFQATT, CDR2 SNEGSKA (reference sequence). Here the CDR3 DNA reads TGCAGTGCTCCCCGGACAGGGAAAGACTATGGCTACACCTTC. Translation: CSAPRTGKDYGYTF.